Below are 9 T cell receptor beta chains sequenced from a single sample in a study of blood T cell repertoires in COVID-19. Assay: immunoSEQ multiplex PCR; the TCRdb copy retains only in-frame clones and omits some. The data contain roughly 200,000 clones, 85% of them singletons. Sequences were obtained from PBMCs or T cells enriched from blood (not recorded which). The receptors were sampled from a man aged 35 to 55 who had recovered from COVID-19.

The chain joins TRBV28 to TRBJ2-7, with 9 bases identical to TRBD2. V gave up 5 bases and J gave up 1 base; unmatched junction bases: 12. CDR3 length: 17 residues. The germline CDR1 and CDR2 sequences are MDHEN and SYDVKM. The CDR3 sequence: CASSRSGSSPNSYEQYF. CDR3 bases: TGTGCCAGCAGTCGTAGCGGGAGTTCTCCTAATTCCTACGAGCAGTACTTC.

The chain uses TRBV30 and TRBJ2-1; TRBD2 matches at 7 bases. The CDR3 runs to 13 residues. In germline, CDR1 is GTSNPN, CDR2 SVGIG (reference sequence). Germline trimming cut 2 bases from V and 9 bases from J; bases unmatched to any gene: 7. The CDR3 nucleotides are TGTGCCTGGAGTCCAGGGAGGGCCGGTGAGCAGTTCTTC. It translates to CAWSPGRAGEQFF.

DNA of the CDR3: TGTGCCAGCAGCCCAGTCGGGGGGCGCAACGAGCAGTACTTC. It is translated as CASSPVGGRNEQYF. The chain links TRBV7-2 to TRBJ2-7, with a weak D call TRBD2 (7 bases). V was clipped by 5 bases and J by 5 bases, with 16 bases between them. The germline CDR1 and CDR2 sequences are SGHTA and FQGNSA. This CDR3 has 14 residues.

CDR3 in amino acids: CSGKKGQTNTEAFF. Written as DNA, the CDR3 is TGCAGCGGGAAGAAGGGACAGACGAACACTGAAGCTTTCTTT. This rearrangement joins TRBV29-1 to TRBJ1-1; 7 nucleotides align to TRBD1. J lost 1 base, V lost 7 bases, and 9 bases had no gene match. The CDR3 consists of 14 residues. Germline V gene lookup returns CDR1 SQVTM and CDR2 ANQGSEA. Supplemented by reference TRBV29-1 and TRBJ1-1, the full variable domain reads SAVISQKPSRDICQRGTSLTIQCQVDSQVTMMFWYRQQPGQSLTLIATANQGSEATYESGFVIDKFPISRPNLTFSTLTVSNMSPEDSSIYLCSGKKGQTNTEAFFGQGTRLTVV.

The CDR3: CASSLGTDYYGYTF. The CDR3 nucleotides read TGTGCCAGCAGCTTGGGGACAGACTATTATGGCTACACCTTC. V is TRBV7-6 and J is TRBJ1-2; 7 bases agree with TRBD1. Germline V gene lookup returns CDR1 SGHVS and CDR2 FNYEAQ. Germline trimming cut 3 bases from V and 5 bases from J; bases unmatched to any gene: 6. This CDR3 has 14 residues.

The chain links TRBV4-3 to TRBJ1-3, with a tentative D call TRBD1 (5 bases). The V end lost 0 bases, the J end lost 2 bases, and 17 bases lay between the germline ends. The length of the CDR3 is 18 residues. Looked up from germline, CDR1 is LGHNA and CDR2 is YSLEER. The CDR3 spells CASSQDLARAGPGNTIYF. CDR3 sequence (DNA): TGCGCCAGCAGCCAAGATCTTGCAAGGGCAGGGCCTGGAAACACCATATATTTT.

This rearrangement joins TRBV6-4 to TRBJ2-3; 8 positions match TRBD1. J was trimmed by 4 bases and V by 10 bases; bases with no gene match: 13. Germline-derived CDR1 and CDR2 are MRHNA and SNTAGT. The length of the CDR3 is 15 residues. The CDR3 sequence is CAIPRGTGFPDTQYF. CDR3 coding DNA: TGTGCCATCCCAAGGGGGACAGGCTTTCCAGATACGCAGTATTTT.

The rearrangement uses TRBV19 and TRBJ1-1, with TRBD1 as a possible D gene (6 bases). This CDR3 spans 16 amino acids. V lost 4 bases and J lost 0, with 15 bases in between. Germline V lookup: CDR1 LNHDA, CDR2 SQIVND (reference sequence). The chain's CDR3 is CASSKGAGGLNTEAFF. The CDR3 DNA reads as TGTGCCAGTAGTAAGGGTGCGGGGGGCTTGAACACTGAAGCTTTCTTT. Complete variable domain (other parts from reference TRBV19 and TRBJ1-1): DGGITQSPKYLFRKEGQNVTLSCEQNLNHDAMYWYRQDPGQGLRLIYYSQIVNDFQKGDIAEGYSVSREKKESFPLTVTSAQKNPTAFYLCASSKGAGGLNTEAFFGQGTRLTVV.

The J gene is TRBJ1-6, the V gene TRBV6-1, with 12 positions matching TRBD1. V gave up 0 bases and J gave up 5 bases; unmatched junction bases: 2. This CDR3 is 17 amino acids long. CDR1 is MNHNS, CDR2 SASEGT, per germline. The DNA of the CDR3 is TGTGCCAGCAGTGAAGCGGGACAGGGGGCCAATAATTCACCCCTCCACTTT. Amino acid sequence: CASSEAGQGANNSPLHF.